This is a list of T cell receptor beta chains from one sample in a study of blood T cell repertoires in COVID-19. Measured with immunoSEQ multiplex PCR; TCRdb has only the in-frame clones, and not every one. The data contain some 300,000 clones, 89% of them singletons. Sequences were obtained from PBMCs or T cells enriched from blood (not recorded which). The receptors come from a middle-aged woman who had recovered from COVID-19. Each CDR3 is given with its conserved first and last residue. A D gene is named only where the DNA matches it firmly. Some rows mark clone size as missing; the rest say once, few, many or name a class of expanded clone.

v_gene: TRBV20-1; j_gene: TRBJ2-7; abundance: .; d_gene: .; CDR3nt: TGCAGTGCTGCCAGCGGATACGAGCAGTACTTC; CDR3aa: CSAASGYEQYF
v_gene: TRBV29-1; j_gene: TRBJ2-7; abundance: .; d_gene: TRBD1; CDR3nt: TGCAGCGCCAGGGACAGGGTAAAATACGAGCAGTACTTC; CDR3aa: CSARDRVKYEQYF
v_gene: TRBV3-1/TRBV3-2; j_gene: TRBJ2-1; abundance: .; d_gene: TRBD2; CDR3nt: TGTGCCAGCAGCCCCCTGCTAGCGGGAGGTTACCAGTTCTTC; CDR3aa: CASSPLLAGGYQFF
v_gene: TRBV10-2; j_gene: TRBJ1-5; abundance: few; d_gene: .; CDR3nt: TGCGCCAGCAGTGTGCGGGGGGCGCCCAATCAGCCCCAGCATTTT; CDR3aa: CASSVRGAPNQPQHF
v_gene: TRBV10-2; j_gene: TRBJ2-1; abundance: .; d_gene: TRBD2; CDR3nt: TGCGCCAGCAGTGAAGGGACTAGCGGAGGCCCCCGTGAGCAGTTCTTC; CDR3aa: CASSEGTSGGPREQFF
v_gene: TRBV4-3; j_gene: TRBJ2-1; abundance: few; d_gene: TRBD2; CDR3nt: TGCGCCAGCAGCCAAGATCGGGGGGGCTGGAATGAGCAGTTCTTC; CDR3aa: CASSQDRGGWNEQFF
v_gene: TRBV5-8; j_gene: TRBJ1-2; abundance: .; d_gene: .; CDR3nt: TGTGCCAGCAGCTTGGATCTTGGAGAAAGAGGCTACACCTTC; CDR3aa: CASSLDLGERGYTF
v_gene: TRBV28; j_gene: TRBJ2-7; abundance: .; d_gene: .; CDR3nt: TGTGCCAGCCTAGAGGGCAGGGAGGTGGGCGAGCAGTACTTC; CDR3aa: CASLEGREVGEQYF
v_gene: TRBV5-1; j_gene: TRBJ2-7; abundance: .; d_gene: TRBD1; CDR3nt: TGCGCCAGCAGCCCGGGGGGACAGGGTCTCGAGCAGTACTTC; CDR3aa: CASSPGGQGLEQYF
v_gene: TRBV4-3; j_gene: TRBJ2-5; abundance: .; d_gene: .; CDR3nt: TGCGCCAGCAGCCAAGCTTGGAGAGGAGAGACCCAGTACTTC; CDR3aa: CASSQAWRGETQYF
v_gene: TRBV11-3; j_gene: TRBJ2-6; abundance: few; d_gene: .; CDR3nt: TGTGCCACAGACTCTGGGGCCAACGTCCTGACTTTC; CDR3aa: CATDSGANVLTF
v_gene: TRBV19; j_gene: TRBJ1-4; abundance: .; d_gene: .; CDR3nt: TGTGCCAGTATGTCGGTAGCAACTAATGAAAAACTGTTTTTT; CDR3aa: CASMSVATNEKLFF
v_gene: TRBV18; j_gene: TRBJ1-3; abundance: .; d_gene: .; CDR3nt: TGTGCCAGCTCACCACCTGGGGCAGGGTGGAACACCATATATTTT; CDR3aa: CASSPPGAGWNTIYF
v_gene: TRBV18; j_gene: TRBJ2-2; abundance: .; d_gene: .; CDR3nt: TGTGCCAGCTCACCACGAGGGCAGGAGAACACCGGGGAGCTGTTTTTT; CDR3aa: CASSPRGQENTGELFF
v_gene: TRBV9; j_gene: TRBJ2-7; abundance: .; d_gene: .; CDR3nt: TGTGCCAGCAGCGTATCCCCTCAGGGTACCTACGAGCAGTACTTC; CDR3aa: CASSVSPQGTYEQYF
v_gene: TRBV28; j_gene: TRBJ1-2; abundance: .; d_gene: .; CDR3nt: TGTGCCAGCAGTTTACAGTATGGCTACACCTTC; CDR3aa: CASSLQYGYTF
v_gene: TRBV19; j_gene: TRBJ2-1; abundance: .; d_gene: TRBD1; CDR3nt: TGTGCCAGTAGTACCGACAGGGGAGTTGAGCAGTTCTTC; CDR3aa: CASSTDRGVEQFF
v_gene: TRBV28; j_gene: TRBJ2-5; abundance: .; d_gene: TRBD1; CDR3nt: TGTGCCAGCAGTTTCGGCCTGGGACAGTGGCCAGGAGAGACCCAGTACTTC; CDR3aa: CASSFGLGQWPGETQYF